This is a list of T cell receptor beta chains from one sample in a study of quantifying T cell responses using KT2 cells. TCRdb independently ran MiXCR on the UMI-ligation and nested PCR reads; one entry per CDR3 protein. The data contain 52,000 or so distinct CDR3 sequences, about 12% of them seen just once; the ten biggest clones take up about 9%. Specimen: PBMCs spiked with cells of the T cell clone KT2. Every receptor here comes from a human donor. Both conserved end residues are part of each CDR3. Each record gives: D gene, clone size, J gene, V gene, CDR3 DNA, CDR3 protein. A D gene is named only where the DNA matches it firmly. Clone size appears in some rows only: once, few, many, or a class for an expanded clone.

>NA|NA|TRBJ2-5|TRBV7-3
TGTGCCAGCAGCCCCGGAGGAGGGGGGGCCAAAGAGACCCAGTACTTC
CASSPGGGGAKETQYF
>TRBD2|few|TRBJ2-7|TRBV12-3/TRBV12-4
TGTGCCAGCAGTTTAGGCCCAGCGGGGGGCTCCTACGAGCAGTACTTC
CASSLGPAGGSYEQYF
>TRBD1|few|TRBJ2-7|TRBV11-2
TGTGCCAGCAGCTCGTGGACAGGGGATAACTTCATCTACGAGCAGTACTTC
CASSSWTGDNFIYEQYF
>NA|NA|TRBJ2-3|TRBV30
TGTGCCTGGAGTGGTCGCACAGATACGCAGTATTTT
CAWSGRTDTQYF
>NA|NA|TRBJ2-5|TRBV20-1
TGCAGTGCTAAAAGGGTCCTAAGGGAAAGGGTCCGAGAGACCCGAGAGACCCAGTACTTC
CSAKRVLRERVRETRETQYF
>NA|NA|TRBJ2-3|TRBV10-3
TGTGCCATCAGTGAGACGGCAGATACGCAGTATTTT
CAISETADTQYF
>NA|few|TRBJ1-1|TRBV4-1
TGCGCCAGCAGACGGGGAGTGAGCACTGAAGCTTTCTTT
CASRRGVSTEAFF
>NA|NA|TRBJ2-3|TRBV14
TGTGCCAGCAACCGTGGAGGGAGTGCAGATACGCAGTATTTT
CASNRGGSADTQYF
>NA|NA|TRBJ2-2|TRBV9
TGTGCCAGCAGCGTAGATCCAGGGGCCGGGGAGCTGTTTTTT
CASSVDPGAGELFF
>NA|NA|TRBJ1-6|TRBV6-5
TGTGCCAGCAGTTACGTTGGCAGGAACAATAATTCACCCCTCCACTTT
CASSYVGRNNNSPLHF
>TRBD2|NA|TRBJ2-7|TRBV5-4
TGTGCCAGCACGGGGGGACCGAGCTCCTACGAGCAGTACTTC
CASTGGPSSYEQYF
>NA|NA|TRBJ1-1|TRBV29-1
TGCAGCGTTGAGCAGACAGGGAACACTGAAGCTTTCTTT
CSVEQTGNTEAFF
>TRBD1|few|TRBJ2-1|TRBV29-1
TGCAGCGTTGAAGGTGAGGACAGGACCTACAATGAGCAGTTCTTC
CSVEGEDRTYNEQFF
>TRBD1|few|TRBJ2-6|TRBV3-1
TGTGCCAGCAGCCAAGAAGGACAGGGGGCGCGGGGCGTCCTGACTTTC
CASSQEGQGARGVLTF
>NA|NA|TRBJ2-2|TRBV14
TGTGCCAGCAGCCAAGGGCAGTACGGGCGAGGGGCCTACACCGGGGAGCTGTTTTTT
CASSQGQYGRGAYTGELFF
>NA|NA|TRBJ1-1|TRBV2
TGTGCCAGCAGTCTTGGGATGAACACTGAAGCTTTCTTT
CASSLGMNTEAFF
>NA|few|TRBJ2-1|TRBV4-2
TGTGCCAGCAGCCAAGATCGTGAGCGGCGCGAGCAGTTCTTC
CASSQDRERREQFF
>NA|NA|TRBJ1-1|TRBV6-2/TRBV6-3
TGTGCCAGCAGTTGGCCGCCGAACACTGAAGCTTTCTTT
CASSWPPNTEAFF
>NA|NA|TRBJ1-1|TRBV2
TGTGCCAGCAGGGGTCCCGCCCAAGCTTTCTTT
CASRGPAQAFF
>NA|NA|TRBJ2-3|TRBV20-1
TGCAGTGCTGCAAGCCCGCGAGCAGATACGCAGTATTTT
CSAASPRADTQYF
>NA|NA|TRBJ2-3|TRBV2
TGTGCCAGCAGTGGGACTCGACCAACCACAGATACGCAGTATTTT
CASSGTRPTTDTQYF
>NA|many|TRBJ2-7|TRBV6-5
TGTGCCAGCAGTTACTCCGGGGGTTCCCCTTATGAGCAGTACTTC
CASSYSGGSPYEQYF
>NA|many|TRBJ1-4|TRBV15
TGTGCCACCAGCAGAGAGGTGGGCAGGGGTGGAGAAAAACTGTTTTTT
CATSREVGRGGEKLFF
>NA|many|TRBJ2-2|TRBV7-3
TGTGCCAGCAGCTTAGGGGGGACGGCGAACACCGGGGAGCTGTTTTTT
CASSLGGTANTGELFF
>NA|NA|TRBJ1-1|TRBV7-3
TGTGCCAGCAGCCCCGGCAGGAGGACTGAAGCTTTCTTT
CASSPGRRTEAFF
>TRBD2|NA|TRBJ2-3|TRBV6-5
TGTGCCAGCAGTTACTCACTCGACCGACTAGCGGGAGCGAGTGGATCAGATACGCAGTATTTT
CASSYSLDRLAGASGSDTQYF
>TRBD1|NA|TRBJ2-1|TRBV5-6
TGTGCCAGCAGCTCGGGTATCAATGACAGGGACTACAATGAGCAGTTCTTC
CASSSGINDRDYNEQFF